The 10 T cell receptor beta chains reported below all come from one sample, sequenced in a study of blood T cell repertoires in COVID-19. TCRdb's table, derived via immunoSEQ multiplex PCR, lists solely in-frame clones and lacks some. In the table there are a few hundred thousand clones, approximately 90% of which are singletons. The sequencing sample was made of PBMCs or T cells enriched from blood (not recorded which). These TCRs come from a woman in her forties or fifties who had recovered from COVID-19.

This clone was seen a single time. This chain connects TRBV5-6 to TRBJ1-3; TRBD1 matches 9 bases. The V gene end was trimmed by 4 bases and the J gene end by 2 bases; junction bases not matched to a gene: 4. The germline V gene encodes CDR1 SGHDT and CDR2 YYEEEE. The CDR3 totals 15 residues. CDR3 residues: CASSTGQGTGNTIYF. The DNA for the CDR3 is TGTGCCAGCAGCACCGGACAGGGGACTGGAAACACCATATATTTT.

This clone was seen once. The J gene is TRBJ2-5, the V gene TRBV7-2, with D tentatively TRBD1 (6 bases). Trimming took 5 bases from V and 4 from J, leaving 17 bases between them. CDR3 length: 15 residues. Germline V gene lookup returns CDR1 SGHTA and CDR2 FQGNSA. The CDR3 region is CASSPRTGQRETQYF. As DNA, the CDR3 is TGTGCCAGCAGCCCAAGAACTGGACAGAGAGAGACCCAGTACTTC.

The J gene is TRBJ1-2, the V gene TRBV2; 7 bases are a match to TRBD1. J was trimmed by 0 bases and V by 6 bases; bases with no gene match: 13. Germline V gives CDR1 SNHLY, CDR2 FYNNEI. The CDR3 runs 17 residues. The CDR3 spells CASSYRQGPVSNYGYTF. CDR3 coding DNA: TGTGCCAGCAGCTACCGACAGGGACCCGTGTCTAACTATGGCTACACCTTC.

The genes are TRBV7-2 and TRBJ2-5, with D perhaps TRBD1 (5 bases). The CDR3 has 14 residues. Germline CDR1 and CDR2: SGHTA and FQGNSA. The ends were cut back, 0 bases at V and 5 bases at J, with 10 bases in the middle. CDR3 residues: CASSLAGRVETQYF. In DNA, the CDR3 is TGTGCCAGCAGCTTAGCGGGCAGGGTGGAGACCCAGTACTTC.

The chain combines TRBV2 with TRBJ1-6; D may be TRBD1 (5 bases). Trimming pared 6 bases from V and 10 bases from J, leaving 19 bases between. From germline, CDR1 is SNHLY and CDR2 FYNNEI. CDR3 length: 15 amino acids. The CDR3 coding sequence is TGTGCCAGCAGAAGTCAGGGCCCCGGGGGATCACCCCTCCACTTT. Encoded protein: CASRSQGPGGSPLHF. Full variable domain (remainder filled in from reference TRBV2 and TRBJ1-6): EPEVTQTPSHQVTQMGQEVILRCVPISNHLYFYWYRQILGQKVEFLVSFYNNEISEKSEIFDDQFSVERPDGSNFTLKIRSTKLEDSAMYFCASRSQGPGGSPLHFGNGTRLTVT.

The chain employs TRBV7-9 and TRBJ1-6; tentatively, D is TRBD1 (5 bases). The CDR3 totals 14 residues. V was pared by 1 base and J by 11 bases, with 12 bases between. The germline V gene has CDR1 SEHNR and CDR2 FQNEAQ (reference sequence). The CDR3 sequence is CASSLEGRVAPLHF. The CDR3 nucleotides are TGTGCCAGCAGCTTAGAGGGCAGGGTGGCACCCCTCCACTTT.

The V and J genes are TRBV5-4 and TRBJ1-3; possible D gene TRBD1, 5 bases. The CDR3 covers 15 residues. Trimming stripped 0 bases from V and 1 base from J, with 8 bases between. Germline-derived CDR1 and CDR2 are SGHNT and YYREEE (reference sequence). The chain's CDR3 is CASSLGQPSGNTIYF. The CDR3 region has the DNA TGTGCCAGCAGCTTGGGACAGCCTTCTGGAAACACCATATATTTT.

This clone was counted once. The chain couples TRBV2 to TRBJ1-6, with 8 bases that match TRBD1. V trimming: 2 bases; J trimming: 5 bases; junction bases outside the gene matches: 2. The CDR3 is 15 residues long. From germline, CDR1 is SNHLY and CDR2 FYNNEI. This CDR3 is CASSEQGQDNSPLHF. In DNA form, the CDR3 reads TGTGCCAGCAGTGAACAGGGACAGGATAATTCACCCCTCCACTTT.

The chain carries TRBV27 and TRBJ2-5; D gene ambiguous. Germline assignment: CDR1 MNHEY and CDR2 SMNVEV (reference sequence). CDR3 length: 14 residues. The germline V and J ends were trimmed by 2 bases and 5 bases, with 12 bases remaining between them. CDR3 DNA sequence: TGTGCCAGCAGTTTAGCGGATAGTGGGGAGACCCAGTACTTC. Amino acids: CASSLADSGETQYF.

This chain joins TRBV2 and TRBJ2-7, with D possibly TRBD2 on 6 matching bases. Germline CDR1 reads SNHLY; CDR2 reads FYNNEI. V was shortened by 1 base and J by 0 bases, with 10 bases between the two germline ends. This CDR3 is built from 15 residues. The CDR3 is CASSEDGSLSYEQYF. The CDR3 DNA sequence: TGTGCCAGCAGTGAAGACGGGAGCCTCTCCTACGAGCAGTACTTC.